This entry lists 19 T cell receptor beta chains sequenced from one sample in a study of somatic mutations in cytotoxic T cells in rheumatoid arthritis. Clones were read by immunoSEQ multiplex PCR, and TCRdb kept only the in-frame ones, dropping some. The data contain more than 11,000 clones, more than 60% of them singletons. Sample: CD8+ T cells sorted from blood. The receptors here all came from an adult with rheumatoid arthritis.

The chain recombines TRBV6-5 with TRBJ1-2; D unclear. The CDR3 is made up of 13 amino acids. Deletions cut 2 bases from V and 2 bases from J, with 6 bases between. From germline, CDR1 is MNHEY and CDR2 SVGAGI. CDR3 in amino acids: CASSYARNYGYTF. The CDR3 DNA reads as TGTGCCAGCAGTTACGCAAGAAACTATGGCTACACCTTC.

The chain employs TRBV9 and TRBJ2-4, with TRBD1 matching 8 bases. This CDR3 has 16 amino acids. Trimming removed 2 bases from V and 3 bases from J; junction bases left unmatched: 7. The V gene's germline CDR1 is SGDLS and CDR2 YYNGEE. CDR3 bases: TGTGCCAGCAGCGTCGACAGGGGTTGGGGCAAAAACATTCAGTACTTC. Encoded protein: CASSVDRGWGKNIQYF.

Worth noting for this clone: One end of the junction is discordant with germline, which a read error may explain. CDR3 DNA sequence: TGTGCCAGCATGGGGAAAGGGGGCCCCCTTAATGAAGAACTGTTTTTT. It specifies CASMGKGGPLNEELFF. The chain uses TRBV2 and TRBJ1-4; 7 bases fit TRBD1. The germline V gene encodes CDR1 SNHLY and CDR2 FYNNEI. The CDR3 is made up of 16 amino acids.

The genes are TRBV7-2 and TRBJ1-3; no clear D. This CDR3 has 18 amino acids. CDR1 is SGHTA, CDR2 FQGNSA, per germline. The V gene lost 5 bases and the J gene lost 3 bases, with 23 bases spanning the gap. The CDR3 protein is CASSARGQNTYFGNTIYF. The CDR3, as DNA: TGTGCCAGCAGCGCCCGAGGGCAGAATACTTACTTTGGAAACACCATATATTTT.

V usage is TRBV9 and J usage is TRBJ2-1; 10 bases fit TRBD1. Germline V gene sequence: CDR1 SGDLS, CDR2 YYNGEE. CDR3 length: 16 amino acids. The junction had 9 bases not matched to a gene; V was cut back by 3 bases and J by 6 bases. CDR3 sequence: CASSGGDRGDLNEQFF. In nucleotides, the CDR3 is TGTGCCAGCAGCGGGGGGGACAGGGGAGACCTCAATGAGCAGTTCTTC.

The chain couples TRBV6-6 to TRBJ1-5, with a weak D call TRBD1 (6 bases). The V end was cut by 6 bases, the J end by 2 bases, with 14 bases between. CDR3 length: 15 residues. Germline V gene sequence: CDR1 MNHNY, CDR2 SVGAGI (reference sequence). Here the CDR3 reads CASRLRGVGNQPQHF. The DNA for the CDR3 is TGTGCCAGCAGACTCAGGGGTGTGGGCAATCAGCCCCAGCATTTT.

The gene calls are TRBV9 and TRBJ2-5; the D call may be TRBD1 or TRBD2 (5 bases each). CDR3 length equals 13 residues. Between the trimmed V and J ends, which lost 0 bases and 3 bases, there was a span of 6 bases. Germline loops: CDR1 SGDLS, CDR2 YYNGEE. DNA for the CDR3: TGTGCCAGCAGCGTAGGGGGGAAAGAGACCCAGTACTTC. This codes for CASSVGGKETQYF.

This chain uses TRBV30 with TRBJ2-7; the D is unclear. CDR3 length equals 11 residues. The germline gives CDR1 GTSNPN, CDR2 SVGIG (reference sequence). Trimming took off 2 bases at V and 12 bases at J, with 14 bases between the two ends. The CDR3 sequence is CAWSPRHLMYF. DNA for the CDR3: TGTGCCTGGAGTCCACGACACCTTATGTACTTC. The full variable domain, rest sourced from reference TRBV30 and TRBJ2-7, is SQTIHQWPATLVQPVGSPLSLECTVEGTSNPNLYWYRQAAGRGLQLLFYSVGIGQISSEVPQNLSASRPQDRQFILSSKKLLLSDSGFYLCAWSPRHLMYFGPGTRLTVT.

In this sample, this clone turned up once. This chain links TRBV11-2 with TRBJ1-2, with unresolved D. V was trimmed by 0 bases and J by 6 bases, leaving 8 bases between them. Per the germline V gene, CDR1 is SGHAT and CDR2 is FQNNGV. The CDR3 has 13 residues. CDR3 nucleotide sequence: TGTGCCAGCAGCTTAGAATCAGGTGATGGCTACACCTTC. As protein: CASSLESGDGYTF.

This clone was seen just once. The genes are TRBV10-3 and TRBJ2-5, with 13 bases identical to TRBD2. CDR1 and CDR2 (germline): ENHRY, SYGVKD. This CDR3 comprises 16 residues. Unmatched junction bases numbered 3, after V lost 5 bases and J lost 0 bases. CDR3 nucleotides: TGTGCCATCAGTTACGGACTAGCGGGGGACCAAGAGACCCAGTACTTC. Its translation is CAISYGLAGDQETQYF.

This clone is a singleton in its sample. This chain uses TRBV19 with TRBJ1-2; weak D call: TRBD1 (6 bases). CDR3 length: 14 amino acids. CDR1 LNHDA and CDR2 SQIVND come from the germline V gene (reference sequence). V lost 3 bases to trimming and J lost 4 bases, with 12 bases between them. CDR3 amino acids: CASSILQGTYGYTF. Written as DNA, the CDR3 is TGTGCCAGTAGTATCCTACAGGGAACCTATGGCTACACCTTC.

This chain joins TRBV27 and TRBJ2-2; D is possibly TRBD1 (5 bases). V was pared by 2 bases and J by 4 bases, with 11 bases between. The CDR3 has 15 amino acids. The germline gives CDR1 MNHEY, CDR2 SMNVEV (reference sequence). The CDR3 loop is CASSLAGRRTGELFF. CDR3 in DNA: TGTGCCAGCAGTTTAGCAGGGCGGCGCACCGGGGAGCTGTTTTTT.

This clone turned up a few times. CDR3 DNA sequence: TGCGCCAGCAGCCAAGTAGGGGGCTACACCTTC. It encodes CASSQVGGYTF. The rearrangement joins TRBV4-1 to TRBJ1-2, with D unclear. Trimming stripped 1 base from V and 8 bases from J, with 5 bases between. Germline V gives CDR1 MGHRA, CDR2 YSYEKL. This CDR3 region has 11 residues.

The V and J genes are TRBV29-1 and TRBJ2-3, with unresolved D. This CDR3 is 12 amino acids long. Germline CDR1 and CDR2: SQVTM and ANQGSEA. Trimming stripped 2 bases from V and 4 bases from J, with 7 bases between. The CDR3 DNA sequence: TGCAGCGTTGAACTCATGGCAGATACGCAGTATTTT. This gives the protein CSVELMADTQYF.

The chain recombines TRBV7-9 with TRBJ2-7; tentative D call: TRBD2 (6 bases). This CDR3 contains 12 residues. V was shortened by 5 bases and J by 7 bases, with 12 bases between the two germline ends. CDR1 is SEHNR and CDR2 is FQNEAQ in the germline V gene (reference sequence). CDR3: CASSPGRTEQYF. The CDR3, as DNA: TGTGCCAGCAGCCCTGGGAGGACGGAGCAGTACTTC. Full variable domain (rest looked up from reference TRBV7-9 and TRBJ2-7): DTGVSQNPRHKITKRGQNVTFRCDPISEHNRLYWYRQTLGQGPEFLTYFQNEAQLEKSRLLSDRFSAERPKGSFSTLEIQRTEQGDSAMYLCASSPGRTEQYFGPGTRLTVT.

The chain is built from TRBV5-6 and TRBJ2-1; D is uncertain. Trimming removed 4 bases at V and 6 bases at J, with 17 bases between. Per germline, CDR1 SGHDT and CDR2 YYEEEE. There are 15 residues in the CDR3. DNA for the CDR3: TGTGCCAGCAGCATGGGTACATGGCCCTCCAATGAGCAGTTCTTC. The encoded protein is CASSMGTWPSNEQFF.

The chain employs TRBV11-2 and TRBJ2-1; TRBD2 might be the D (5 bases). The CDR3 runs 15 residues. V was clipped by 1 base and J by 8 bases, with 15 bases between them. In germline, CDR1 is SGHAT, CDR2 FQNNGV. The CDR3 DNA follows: TGTGCCAGCAGCTTAGCATTGGCGGCCGGGGATGAGCAGTTCTTC. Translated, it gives CASSLALAAGDEQFF. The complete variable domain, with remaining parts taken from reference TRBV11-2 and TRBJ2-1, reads EAGVAQSPRYKIIEKRQSVAFWCNPISGHATLYWYQQILGQGPKLLIQFQNNGVVDDSQLPKDRFSAERLKGVDSTLKIQPAKLEDSAVYLCASSLALAAGDEQFFGPGTRLTVL.

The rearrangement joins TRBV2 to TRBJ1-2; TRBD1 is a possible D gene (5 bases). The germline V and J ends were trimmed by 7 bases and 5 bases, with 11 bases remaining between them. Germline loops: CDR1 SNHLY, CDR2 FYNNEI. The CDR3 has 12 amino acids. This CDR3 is CASNGGRYGYTF. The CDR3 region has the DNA TGTGCCAGCAATGGGGGACGGTATGGCTACACCTTC.

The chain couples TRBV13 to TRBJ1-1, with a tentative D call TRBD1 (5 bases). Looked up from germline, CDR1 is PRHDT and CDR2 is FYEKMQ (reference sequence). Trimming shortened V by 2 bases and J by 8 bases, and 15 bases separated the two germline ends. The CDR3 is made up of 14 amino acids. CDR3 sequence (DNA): TGTGCCAGCAGCTTAAAGAGGAGGGGAACCGAAGCTTTCTTT. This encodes CASSLKRRGTEAFF.